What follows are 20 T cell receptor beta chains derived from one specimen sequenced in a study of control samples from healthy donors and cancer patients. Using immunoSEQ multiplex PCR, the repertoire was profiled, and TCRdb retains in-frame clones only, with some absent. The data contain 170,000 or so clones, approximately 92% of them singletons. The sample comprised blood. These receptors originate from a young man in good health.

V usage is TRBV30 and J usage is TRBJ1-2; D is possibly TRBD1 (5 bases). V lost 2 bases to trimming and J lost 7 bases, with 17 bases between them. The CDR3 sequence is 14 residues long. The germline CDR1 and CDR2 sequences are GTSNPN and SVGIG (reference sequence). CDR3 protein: CAWSQPGYSSGYTF. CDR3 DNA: TGTGCCTGGAGTCAACCAGGGTATTCTAGTGGCTACACCTTC.

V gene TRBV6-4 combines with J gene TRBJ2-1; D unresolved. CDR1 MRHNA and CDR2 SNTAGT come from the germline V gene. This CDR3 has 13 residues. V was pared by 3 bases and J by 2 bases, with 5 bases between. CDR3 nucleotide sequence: TGTGCCAGCAGTGATGGACCCTACAATGAGCAGTTCTTC. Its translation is CASSDGPYNEQFF.

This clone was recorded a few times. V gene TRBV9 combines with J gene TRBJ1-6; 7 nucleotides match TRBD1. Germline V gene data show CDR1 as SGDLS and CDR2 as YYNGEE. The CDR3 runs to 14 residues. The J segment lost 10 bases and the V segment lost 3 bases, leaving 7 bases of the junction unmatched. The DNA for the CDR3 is TGTGCCAGCAGCGCCGGGACCAGGGGGTCACCCCTCCACTTT. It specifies CASSAGTRGSPLHF.

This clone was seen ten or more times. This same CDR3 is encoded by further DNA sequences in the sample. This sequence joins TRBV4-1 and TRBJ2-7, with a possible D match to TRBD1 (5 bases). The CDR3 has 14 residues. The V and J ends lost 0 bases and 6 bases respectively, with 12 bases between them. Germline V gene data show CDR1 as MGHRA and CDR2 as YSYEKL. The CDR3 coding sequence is TGCGCCAGCAGCCAAGAGGGGCTGCAGGGCGAGCAGTACTTC. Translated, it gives CASSQEGLQGEQYF.

For the CDR3, the DNA is TGTGCCAGCAGCAAAGTACCAGGGTGGGGTTCACCCCTCCACTTT. Amino acid sequence: CASSKVPGWGSPLHF. V gene TRBV21-1 combines with J gene TRBJ1-6; the table's D call, TRBD1, was not checked against the DNA. TRBV21-1 is an annotated pseudogene. The CDR3 length is 15 residues.

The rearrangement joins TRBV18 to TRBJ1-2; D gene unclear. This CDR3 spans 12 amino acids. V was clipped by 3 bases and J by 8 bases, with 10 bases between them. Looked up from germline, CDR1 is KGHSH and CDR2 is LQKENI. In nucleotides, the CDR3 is TGTGCCAGCTCACCTCAGGTTAGCGGCTACACCTTC. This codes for CASSPQVSGYTF.

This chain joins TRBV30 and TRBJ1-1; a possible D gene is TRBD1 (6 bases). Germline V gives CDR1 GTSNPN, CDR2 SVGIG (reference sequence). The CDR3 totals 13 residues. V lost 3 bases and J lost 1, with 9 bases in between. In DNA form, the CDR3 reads TGTGCCTGGAGACAGGGTGCGAACACTGAAGCTTTCTTT. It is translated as CAWRQGANTEAFF.

The CDR3: CASSEAGGPYNEQFF. CDR3 nucleotides: TGTGCCAGCAGTGAAGCGGGGGGTCCCTACAATGAGCAGTTCTTC. V gene TRBV6-1 combines with J gene TRBJ2-1; D is perhaps TRBD2 (6 bases). This CDR3 has 15 residues. In germline, CDR1 is MNHNS, CDR2 SASEGT. Trimming cost V 0 bases and J 2 bases, with 8 bases left between them.

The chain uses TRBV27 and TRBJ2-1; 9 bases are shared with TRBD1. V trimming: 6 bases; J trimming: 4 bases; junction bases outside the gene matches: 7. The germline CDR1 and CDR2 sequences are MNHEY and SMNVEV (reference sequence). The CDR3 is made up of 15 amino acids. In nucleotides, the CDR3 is TGTGCCAGCAGCGGCCGGGACAGGGTTTACAATGAGCAGTTCTTC. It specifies CASSGRDRVYNEQFF.

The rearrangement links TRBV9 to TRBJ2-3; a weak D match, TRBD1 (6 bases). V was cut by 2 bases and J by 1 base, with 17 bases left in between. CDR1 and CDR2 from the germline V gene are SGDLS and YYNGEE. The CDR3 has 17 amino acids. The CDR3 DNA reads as TGTGCCAGCAGCGTGGAGCTCAGGGGCGGGCGCACAGATACGCAGTATTTT. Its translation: CASSVELRGGRTDTQYF.

CDR3 bases: TGTGCCAGCAGCGTATCAACTAGCACAGATACGCAGTATTTT. It encodes CASSVSTSTDTQYF. The chain uses TRBV9 and TRBJ2-3, with no clear D. This CDR3 region has 14 residues. Germline CDR1 SGDLS, CDR2 YYNGEE. The ends were cut back, 1 base at V and 0 bases at J, with 6 bases in the middle.

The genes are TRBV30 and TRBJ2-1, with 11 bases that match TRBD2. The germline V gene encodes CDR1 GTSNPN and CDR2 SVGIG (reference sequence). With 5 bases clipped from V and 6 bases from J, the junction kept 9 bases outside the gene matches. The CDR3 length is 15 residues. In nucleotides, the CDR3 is TGTGCCTGGTCCGAACTAGCGGGGGCCCGCAATGAGCAGTTCTTC. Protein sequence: CAWSELAGARNEQFF.

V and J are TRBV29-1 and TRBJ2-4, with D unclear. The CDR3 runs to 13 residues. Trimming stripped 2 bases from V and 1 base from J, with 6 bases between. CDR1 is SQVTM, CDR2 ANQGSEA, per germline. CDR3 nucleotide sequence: TGCAGCGTTGAACTAGGGGCCAAAAACATTCAGTACTTC. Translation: CSVELGAKNIQYF.

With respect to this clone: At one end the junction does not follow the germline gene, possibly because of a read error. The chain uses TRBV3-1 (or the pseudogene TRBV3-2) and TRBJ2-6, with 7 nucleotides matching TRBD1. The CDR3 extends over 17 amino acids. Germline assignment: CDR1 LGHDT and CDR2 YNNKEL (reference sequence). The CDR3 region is CASSKEKGAGGANVLTF. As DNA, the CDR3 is TGTGCCAGCAGCAAAGAAAAGGGGGCGGGTGGGGCCAACGTCCTGACTTTC.

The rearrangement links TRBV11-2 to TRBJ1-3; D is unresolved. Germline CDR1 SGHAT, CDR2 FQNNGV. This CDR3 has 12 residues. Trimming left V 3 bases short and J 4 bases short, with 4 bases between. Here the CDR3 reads CASSLGGNTIYF. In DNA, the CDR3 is TGTGCCAGCAGCTTGGGGGGAAACACCATATATTTT.

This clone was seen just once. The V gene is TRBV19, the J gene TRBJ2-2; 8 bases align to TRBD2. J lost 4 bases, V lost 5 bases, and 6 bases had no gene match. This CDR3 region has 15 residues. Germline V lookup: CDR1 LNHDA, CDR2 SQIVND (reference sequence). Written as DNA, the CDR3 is TGTGCCAGTAGTGGAACTAGCGGACTCACCGGGGAGCTGTTTTTT. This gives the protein CASSGTSGLTGELFF.

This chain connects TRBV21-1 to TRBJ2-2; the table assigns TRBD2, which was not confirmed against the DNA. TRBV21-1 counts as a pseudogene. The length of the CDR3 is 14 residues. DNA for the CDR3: TGTGCCAGCTTCGGGATCCCGAGGACCGGGGAGCTGTTTTTT. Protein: CASFGIPRTGELFF.

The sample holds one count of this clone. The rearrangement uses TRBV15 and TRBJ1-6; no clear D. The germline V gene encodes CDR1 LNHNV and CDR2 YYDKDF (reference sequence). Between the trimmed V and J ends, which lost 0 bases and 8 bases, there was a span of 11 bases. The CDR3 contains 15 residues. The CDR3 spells CATSREGMLYSPLHF. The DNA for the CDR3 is TGTGCCACCAGCAGAGAAGGAATGCTTTATTCACCCCTCCACTTT.

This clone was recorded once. The CDR3 DNA sequence: TGCGCCAGCAGAAGGGCTAACTATGGCTACACCTTC. Its protein is CASRRANYGYTF. The chain links TRBV4-1 to TRBJ1-2; D gene unclear. The germline CDR1 and CDR2 sequences are MGHRA and YSYEKL. Between the trimmed V and J ends, which lost 6 bases and 0 bases, there was a span of 5 bases. This CDR3 is 12 amino acids long.

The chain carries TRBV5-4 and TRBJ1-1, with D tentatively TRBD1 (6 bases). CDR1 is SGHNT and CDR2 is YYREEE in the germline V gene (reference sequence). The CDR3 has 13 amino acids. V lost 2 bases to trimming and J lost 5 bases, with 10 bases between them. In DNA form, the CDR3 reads TGTGCCAGCAGCTTCGAAACAGGGACTGAAGCTTTCTTT. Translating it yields CASSFETGTEAFF.